This T cell receptor (beta chain) is from a study of blood T cell repertoires in COVID-19. About the study: The study drew acute and convalescent COVID-19 samples from the United States, Italy and Spain. T cells, B-cell-depleted T cells, or PBMCs provided the cDNA or gDNA that served as material.

The CDR3 totals 14 residues. V was shortened by 3 bases and J by 1 base, with 8 bases between the two germline ends. Germline CDR1 is KGHSH and CDR2 is LQKENI. A single count supports this clone. The method was immunoSEQ multiplex PCR; TCRdb's version includes in-frame clones alone and lacks a portion of them. The table shows some 150,000 clones, with around nine tenths occurring only once. Material for sequencing was peripheral blood. The rearrangement uses TRBV18 and TRBJ2-3; D uncertain. The source is a woman aged 35 to 49 with acute or convalescent COVID-19. CDR3 sequence reads: CASSPLEGTDTQYF. The CDR3 DNA is TGTGCCAGCTCACCTCTTGAGGGCACAGATACGCAGTATTTT. Full variable domain (outside the CDR3, taken from reference TRBV18 and TRBJ2-3): NAGVMQNPRHLVRRRGQEARLRCSPMKGHSHVYWYRQLPEEGLKFMVYLQKENIIDESGMPKERFSAEFPKEGPSILRIQQVVRGDSAAYFCASSPLEGTDTQYFGPGTRLTVL.